This T cell receptor (beta chain) was documented in a study of T cell repertoires in cytomegalovirus infection. Looking at the study overall: It can be stated that public TCR beta signatures indicated CMV infection as well as a matching HLA type. Study-wide points: The ex vivo response was dominated by HLA-C-restricted CMV-specific TCR beta clonotypes. Using cumulative public TCR beta family frequency, the authors identified those who carried CMV together with the relevant HLA.

TCRdb fed the reads into MiXCR, producing one record per CDR3 protein. The sample includes some 400,000 distinct CDR3 sequences, 31% of them seen just once. The CDR3 sequence is 20 residues long. Germline CDR1 reads SGHTA; CDR2 reads FQGNSA. Comment on this clonotype: Its antigen is not identified. A read error may account for a junction end that differs from germline.

The sequence came from a human donor in good health (CMV status not recorded). Some clones in this sample may be carry-over from other donors' samples. Sequenced: PBMCs. The chain links TRBV7-2 to TRBJ2-3; D tentatively reads TRBD1 or TRBD2 (6 bases each). CDR3 sequence reads: CASSFGRVSGARGYSDPQYF. The CDR3 nucleotides are TGTGCCAGCAGCTTCGGTCGAGTGTCGGGGGCCCGGGGATATTCAGATCCGCAGTATTTT.